The sample holds many counts of the clone carrying this TCR beta chain. PCR was performed a second time for 7 to 11 cycles using a sample-barcoded 5' primer and a J-beta primer mix. MiXCR, applied by TCRdb to the 5' RACE reads, yields one record per CDR3 protein. The sample carries fewer than 2 million distinct CDR3 sequences, 39% recorded once. This entry is derived from a study of blood T cells in healthy people across ages. V lost 6 bases and J lost 6, with 11 bases in between. The CDR3 spans 13 residues. CDR1 and CDR2 (germline): SGHTA, FQGNSA. The origin of this receptor is a human donor in good health. The sample was blood. The chain combines TRBV7-2 with TRBJ2-2; D could derive from TRBD1 or TRBD2 (5 bases each). CDR3 nucleotides: TGTGCCAGCAGGGGGACGGTGGCCGGGGAGCTGTTTTTT. As protein: CASRGTVAGELFF.